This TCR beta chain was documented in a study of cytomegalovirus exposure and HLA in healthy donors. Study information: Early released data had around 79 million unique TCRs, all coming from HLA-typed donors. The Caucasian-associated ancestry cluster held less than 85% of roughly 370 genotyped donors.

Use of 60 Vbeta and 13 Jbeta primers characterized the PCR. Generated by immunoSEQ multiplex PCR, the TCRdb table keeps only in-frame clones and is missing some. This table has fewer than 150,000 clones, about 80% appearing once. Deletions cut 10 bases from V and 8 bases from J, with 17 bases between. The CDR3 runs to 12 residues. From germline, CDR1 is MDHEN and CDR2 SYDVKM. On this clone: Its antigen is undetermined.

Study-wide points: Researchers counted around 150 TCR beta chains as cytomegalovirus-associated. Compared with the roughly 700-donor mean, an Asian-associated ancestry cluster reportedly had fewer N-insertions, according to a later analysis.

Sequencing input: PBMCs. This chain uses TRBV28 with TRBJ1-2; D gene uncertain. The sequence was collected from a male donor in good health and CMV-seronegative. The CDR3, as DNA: TGTGCCACCCCTGGGCCAGCTTGGGGCTACACCTTC. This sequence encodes CATPGPAWGYTF.